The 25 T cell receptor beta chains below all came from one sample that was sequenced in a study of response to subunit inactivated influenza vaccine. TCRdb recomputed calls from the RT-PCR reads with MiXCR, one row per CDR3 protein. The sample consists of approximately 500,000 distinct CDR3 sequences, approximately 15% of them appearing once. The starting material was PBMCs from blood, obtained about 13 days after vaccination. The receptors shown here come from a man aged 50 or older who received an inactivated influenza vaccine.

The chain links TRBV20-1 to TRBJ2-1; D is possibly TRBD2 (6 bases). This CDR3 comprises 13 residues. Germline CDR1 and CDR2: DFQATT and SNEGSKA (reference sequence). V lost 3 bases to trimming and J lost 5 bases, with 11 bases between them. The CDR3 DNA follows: TGCAGTGCTAGTGGGCCGGGGGACAATGAGCAGTTCTTC. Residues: CSASGPGDNEQFF.

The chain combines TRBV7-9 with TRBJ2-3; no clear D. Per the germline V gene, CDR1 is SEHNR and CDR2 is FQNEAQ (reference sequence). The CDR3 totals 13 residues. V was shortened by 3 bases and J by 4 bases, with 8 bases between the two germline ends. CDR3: CASSFWSADTQYF. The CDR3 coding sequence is TGTGCCAGCAGCTTTTGGAGTGCAGATACGCAGTATTTT. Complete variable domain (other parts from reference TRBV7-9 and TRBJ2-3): DTGVSQNPRHKITKRGQNVTFRCDPISEHNRLYWYRQTLGQGPEFLTYFQNEAQLEKSRLLSDRFSAERPKGSFSTLEIQRTEQGDSAMYLCASSFWSADTQYFGPGTRLTVL.

Written as DNA, the CDR3 is TGTGCCAGCAGTTTTGACCCACGGGGGGATACGCAGTATTTT. Protein: CASSFDPRGDTQYF. The chain joins TRBV27 to TRBJ2-3; D is possibly TRBD2 (6 bases). The ends were cut back, 3 bases at V and 6 bases at J, with 13 bases in the middle. Germline loops: CDR1 MNHEY, CDR2 SMNVEV (reference sequence). This CDR3 is built from 14 residues.

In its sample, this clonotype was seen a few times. CDR3: CASSTPSGGAWVGANVLTF. The CDR3 DNA is TGTGCCAGCAGTACCCCCTCTGGGGGCGCTTGGGTTGGGGCCAACGTCCTGACTTTC. This chain links TRBV6-2 or TRBV6-3 with TRBJ2-6, with D tentatively TRBD1 (6 bases). Germline V gives CDR1 MNHEY, CDR2 SVGEGT. V was trimmed by 5 bases and J by 3 bases, leaving 23 bases between them. The CDR3 runs 19 residues.

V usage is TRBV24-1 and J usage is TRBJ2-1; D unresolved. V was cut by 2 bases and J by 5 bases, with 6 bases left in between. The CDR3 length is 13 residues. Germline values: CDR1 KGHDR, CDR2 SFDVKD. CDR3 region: CATSDSGNNEQFF. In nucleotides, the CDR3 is TGTGCCACCAGTGATTCGGGTAACAATGAGCAGTTCTTC.

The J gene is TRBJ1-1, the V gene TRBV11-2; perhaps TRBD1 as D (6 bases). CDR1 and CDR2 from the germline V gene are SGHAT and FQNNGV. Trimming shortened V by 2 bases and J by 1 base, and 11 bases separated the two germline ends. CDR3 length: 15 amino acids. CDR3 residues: CASSLNRVWNTEAFF. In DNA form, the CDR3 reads TGTGCCAGCAGCTTAAACAGGGTTTGGAACACTGAAGCTTTCTTT.

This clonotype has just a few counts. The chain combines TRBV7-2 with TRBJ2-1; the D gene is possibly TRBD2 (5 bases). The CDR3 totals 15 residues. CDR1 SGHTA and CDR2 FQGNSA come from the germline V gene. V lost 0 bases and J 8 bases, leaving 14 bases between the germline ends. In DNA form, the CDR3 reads TGTGCCAGCAGCTTAGCGCTCGGGGAGAACTATGAGCAGTTCTTC. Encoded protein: CASSLALGENYEQFF. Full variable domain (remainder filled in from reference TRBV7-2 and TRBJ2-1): GAGVSQSPSNKVTEKGKDVELRCDPISGHTALYWYRQSLGQGLEFLIYFQGNSAPDKSGLPSDRFSAERTGGSVSTLTIQRTQQEDSAVYLCASSLALGENYEQFFGPGTRLTVL.

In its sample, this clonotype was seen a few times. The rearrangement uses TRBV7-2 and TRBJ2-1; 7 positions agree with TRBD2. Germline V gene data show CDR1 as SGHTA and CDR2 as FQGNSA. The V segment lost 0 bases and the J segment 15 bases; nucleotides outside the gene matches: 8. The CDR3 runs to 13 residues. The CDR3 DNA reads TGTGCCAGCAGCTTAGCGACGACTAGCTACCGGTTCTTC. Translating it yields CASSLATTSYRFF.

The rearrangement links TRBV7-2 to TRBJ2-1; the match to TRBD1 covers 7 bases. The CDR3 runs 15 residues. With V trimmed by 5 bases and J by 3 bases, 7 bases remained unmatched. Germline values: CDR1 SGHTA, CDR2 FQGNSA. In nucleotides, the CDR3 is TGTGCCAGCAGCGTACGGGACAGTCGCTACAATGAGCAGTTCTTC. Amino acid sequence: CASSVRDSRYNEQFF.

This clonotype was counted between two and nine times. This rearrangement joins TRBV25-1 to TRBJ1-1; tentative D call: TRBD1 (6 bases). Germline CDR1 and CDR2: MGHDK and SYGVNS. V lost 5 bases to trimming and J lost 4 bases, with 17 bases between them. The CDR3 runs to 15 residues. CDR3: CASSLTGWGITEAFF. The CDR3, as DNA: TGTGCCAGCAGTCTCACAGGGTGGGGGATCACTGAAGCTTTCTTT.

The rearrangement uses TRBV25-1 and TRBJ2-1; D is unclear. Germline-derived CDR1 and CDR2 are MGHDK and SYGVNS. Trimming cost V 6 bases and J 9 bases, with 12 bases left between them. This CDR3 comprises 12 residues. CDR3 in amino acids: CASRSLTLEQFF. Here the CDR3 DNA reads TGTGCCAGCAGATCACTGACCCTTGAGCAGTTCTTC. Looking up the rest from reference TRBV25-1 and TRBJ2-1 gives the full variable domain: EADIYQTPRYLVIGTGKKITLECSQTMGHDKMYWYQQDPGMELHLIHYSYGVNSTEKGDLSSESTVSRIRTEHFPLTLESARPSHTSQYLCASRSLTLEQFFGPGTRLTVL.

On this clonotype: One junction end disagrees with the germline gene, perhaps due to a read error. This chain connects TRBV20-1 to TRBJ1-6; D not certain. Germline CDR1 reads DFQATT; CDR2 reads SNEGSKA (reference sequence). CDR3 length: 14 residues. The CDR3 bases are TGCAGTGTTAGAGGGTTGGGGAGAGATTCACCCCTCCACTTT. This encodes CSVRGLGRDSPLHF.

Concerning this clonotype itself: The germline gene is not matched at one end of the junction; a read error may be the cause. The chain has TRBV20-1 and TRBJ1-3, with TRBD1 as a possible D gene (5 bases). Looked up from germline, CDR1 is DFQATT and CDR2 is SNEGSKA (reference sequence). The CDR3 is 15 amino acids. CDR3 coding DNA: TGCAGTGCTAGGCCGGGGGGGAGCTCTGGAAAAACCATATATTTT. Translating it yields CSARPGGSSGKTIYF.

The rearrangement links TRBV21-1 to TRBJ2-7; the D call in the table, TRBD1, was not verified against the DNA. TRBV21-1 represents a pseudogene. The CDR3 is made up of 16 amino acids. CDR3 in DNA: TGTGCCAGCAGCAAATATGCTCGGGGGTCCCCCTACGAGCAGTACTTC. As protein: CASSKYARGSPYEQYF.

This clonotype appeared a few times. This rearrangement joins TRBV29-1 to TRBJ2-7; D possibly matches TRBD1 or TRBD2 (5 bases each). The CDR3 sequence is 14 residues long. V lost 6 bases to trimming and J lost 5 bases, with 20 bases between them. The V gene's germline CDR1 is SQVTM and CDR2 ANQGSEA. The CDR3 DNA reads TGCAGCGTACGCACGACCGGGACGTACAACGAGCAGTACTTC. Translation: CSVRTTGTYNEQYF.

The CDR3: CASSFGQGASEQFF. CDR3 bases: TGTGCCAGCAGCTTCGGACAGGGGGCGAGTGAGCAGTTCTTC. The chain employs TRBV7-9 and TRBJ2-1, with TRBD1 matching 11 bases. CDR1 SEHNR and CDR2 FQNEAQ come from the germline V gene (reference sequence). The CDR3 is 14 amino acids. V trimming: 3 bases; J trimming: 9 bases; junction bases outside the gene matches: 4.

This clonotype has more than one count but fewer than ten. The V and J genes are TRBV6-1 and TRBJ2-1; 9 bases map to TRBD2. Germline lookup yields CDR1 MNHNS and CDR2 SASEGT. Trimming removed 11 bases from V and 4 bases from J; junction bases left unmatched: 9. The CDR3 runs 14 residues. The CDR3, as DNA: TGTGCCTCTCATAGCGGGGGCCTTTACAATGAGCAGTTCTTC. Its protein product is CASHSGGLYNEQFF.

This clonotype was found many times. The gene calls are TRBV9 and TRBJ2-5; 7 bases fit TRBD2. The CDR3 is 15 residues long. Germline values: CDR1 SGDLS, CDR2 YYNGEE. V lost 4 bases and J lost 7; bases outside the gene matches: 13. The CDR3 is CASSNNLAVEGTQYF. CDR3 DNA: TGTGCCAGCAGCAACAACCTAGCGGTCGAGGGGACCCAGTACTTC.

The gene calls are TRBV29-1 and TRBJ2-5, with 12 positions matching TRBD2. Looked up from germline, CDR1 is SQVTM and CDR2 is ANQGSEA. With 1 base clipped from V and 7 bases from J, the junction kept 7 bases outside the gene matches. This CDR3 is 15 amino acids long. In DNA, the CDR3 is TGCAGCGTTGAAGTGGGGCTAGCGGGAGGGGGGACCCAGTACTTC. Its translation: CSVEVGLAGGGTQYF.

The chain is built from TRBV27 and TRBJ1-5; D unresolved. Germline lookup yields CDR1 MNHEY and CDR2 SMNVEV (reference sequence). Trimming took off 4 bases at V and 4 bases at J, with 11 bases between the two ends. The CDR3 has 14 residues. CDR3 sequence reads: CASSSLGVNQPQHF. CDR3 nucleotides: TGTGCCAGCAGTTCTCTCGGGGTTAATCAGCCCCAGCATTTT.

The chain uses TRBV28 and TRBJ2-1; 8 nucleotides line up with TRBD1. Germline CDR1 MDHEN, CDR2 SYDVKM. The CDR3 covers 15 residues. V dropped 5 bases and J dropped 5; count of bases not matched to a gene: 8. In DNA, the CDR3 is TGTGCCAGCAGTAGAAGACAGGGGAGGAACAATGAGCAGTTCTTC. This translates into CASSRRQGRNNEQFF. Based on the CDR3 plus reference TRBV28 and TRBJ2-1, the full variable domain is DVKVTQSSRYLVKRTGEKVFLECVQDMDHENMFWYRQDPGLGLRLIYFSYDVKMKEKGDIPEGYSVSREKKERFSLILESASTNQTSMYLCASSRRQGRNNEQFFGPGTRLTVL.

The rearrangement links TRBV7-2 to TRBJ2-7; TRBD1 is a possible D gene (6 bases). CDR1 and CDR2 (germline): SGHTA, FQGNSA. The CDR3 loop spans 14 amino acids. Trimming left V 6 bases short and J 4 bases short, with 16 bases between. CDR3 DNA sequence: TGTGCCAGCAGAAGACAGGCGACGGGGTACGAGCAGTACTTC. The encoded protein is CASRRQATGYEQYF.

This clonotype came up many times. CDR3 sequence: CASGPGLEQFF. The CDR3 nucleotides are TGTGCCAGCGGACCGGGCCTCGAGCAGTTCTTC. V gene TRBV6-2 or TRBV6-3 combines with J gene TRBJ2-1; no clear D gene. This CDR3 has 11 residues. Germline lookup yields CDR1 MNHEY and CDR2 SVGEGT. Trimming took off 8 bases at V and 10 bases at J, with 12 bases between the two ends.

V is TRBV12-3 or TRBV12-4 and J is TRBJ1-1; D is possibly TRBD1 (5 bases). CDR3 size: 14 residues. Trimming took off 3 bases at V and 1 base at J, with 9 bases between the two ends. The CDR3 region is CASSFGGANTEAFF. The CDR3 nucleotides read TGTGCCAGCAGTTTTGGGGGAGCGAACACTGAAGCTTTCTTT.

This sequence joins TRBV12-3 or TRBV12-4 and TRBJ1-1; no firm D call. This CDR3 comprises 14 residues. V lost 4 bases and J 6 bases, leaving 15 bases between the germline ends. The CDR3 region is CASSWTLSGAEAFF. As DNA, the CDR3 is TGTGCCAGCAGTTGGACCCTTAGTGGGGCTGAAGCTTTCTTT.